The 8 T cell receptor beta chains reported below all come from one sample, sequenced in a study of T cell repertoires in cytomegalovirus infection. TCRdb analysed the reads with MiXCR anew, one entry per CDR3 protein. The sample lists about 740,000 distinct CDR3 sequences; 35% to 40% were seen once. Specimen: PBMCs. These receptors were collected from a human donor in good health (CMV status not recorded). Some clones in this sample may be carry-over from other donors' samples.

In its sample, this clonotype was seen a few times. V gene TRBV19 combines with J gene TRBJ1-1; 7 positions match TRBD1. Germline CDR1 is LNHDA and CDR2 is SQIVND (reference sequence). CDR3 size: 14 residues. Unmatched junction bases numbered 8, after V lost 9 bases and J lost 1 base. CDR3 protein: CASENRDRNTEAFF. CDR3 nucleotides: TGTGCCAGCGAAAACCGGGACAGGAACACTGAAGCTTTCTTT.

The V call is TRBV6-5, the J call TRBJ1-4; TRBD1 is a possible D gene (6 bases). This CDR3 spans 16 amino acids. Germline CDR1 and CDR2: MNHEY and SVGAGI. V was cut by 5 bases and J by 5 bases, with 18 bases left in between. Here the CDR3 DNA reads TGTGCCAGCAGTAGGACAGCCTCCTCTTCCAATGAAAAACTGTTTTTT. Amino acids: CASSRTASSSNEKLFF.

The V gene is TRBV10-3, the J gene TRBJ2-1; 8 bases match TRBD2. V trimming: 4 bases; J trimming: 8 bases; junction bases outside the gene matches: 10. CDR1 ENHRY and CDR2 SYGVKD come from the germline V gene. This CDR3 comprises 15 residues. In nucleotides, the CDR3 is TGTGCCATCAGTGCCAGGGGCGGGGGGCCTGATGAGCAGTTCTTC. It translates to CAISARGGGPDEQFF.

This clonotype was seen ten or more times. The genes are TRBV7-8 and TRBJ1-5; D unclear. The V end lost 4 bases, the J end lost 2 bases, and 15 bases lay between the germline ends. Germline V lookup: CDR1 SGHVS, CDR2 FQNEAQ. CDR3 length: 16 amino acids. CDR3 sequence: CASSSRLDGGNQPQHF. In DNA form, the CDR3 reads TGTGCCAGCAGCTCCCGATTAGACGGGGGCAATCAGCCCCAGCATTTT.

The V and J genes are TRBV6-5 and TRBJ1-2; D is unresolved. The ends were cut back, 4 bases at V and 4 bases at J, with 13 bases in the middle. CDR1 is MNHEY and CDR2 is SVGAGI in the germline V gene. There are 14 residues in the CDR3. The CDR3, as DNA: TGTGCCAGCAGTTGGGGAGCGGGAACCTATGGCTACACCTTC. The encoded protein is CASSWGAGTYGYTF.

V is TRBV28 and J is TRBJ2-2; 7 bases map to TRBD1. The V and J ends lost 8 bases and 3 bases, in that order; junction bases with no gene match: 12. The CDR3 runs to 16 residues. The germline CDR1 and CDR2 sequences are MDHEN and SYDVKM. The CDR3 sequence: CASDPTGARYTGELFF. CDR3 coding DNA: TGTGCCAGCGATCCAACAGGGGCGCGATACACCGGGGAGCTGTTTTTT.

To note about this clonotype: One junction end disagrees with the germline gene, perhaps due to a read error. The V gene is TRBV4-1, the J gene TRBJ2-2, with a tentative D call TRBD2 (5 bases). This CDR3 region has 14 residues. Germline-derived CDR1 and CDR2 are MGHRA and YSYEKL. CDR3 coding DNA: TGTGCCAGCAGCCAAAAAAGCGGCACCGGGGAGCTGTTTTTT. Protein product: CASSQKSGTGELFF.

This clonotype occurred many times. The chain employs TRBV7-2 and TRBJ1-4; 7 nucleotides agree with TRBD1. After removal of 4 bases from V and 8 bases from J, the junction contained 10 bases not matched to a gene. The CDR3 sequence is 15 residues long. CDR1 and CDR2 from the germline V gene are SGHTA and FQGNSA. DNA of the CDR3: TGTGCCAGCAGCTACATGGCCGCGGGACAGGAAAAACTGTTTTTT. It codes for CASSYMAAGQEKLFF.